This record concerns one TCR beta chain sequence. This specimen belongs to a study of T cell changes during pregnancy in multiple sclerosis. Germline V gene data show CDR1 as MNHEY and CDR2 as SMNVEV (reference sequence). The V and J ends lost 4 bases and 6 bases respectively, with 13 bases between them. The CDR3 is 13 amino acids. Here immunoSEQ multiplex PCR was the method, and the copy in TCRdb shows in-frame clones only, minus some. The sample consists of tens of thousands of clones, approximately 94% of them appearing once. V usage is TRBV27 and J usage is TRBJ2-7, with D perhaps matching TRBD2 (5 bases). This specimen consisted of CD8+ T cells from peripheral blood mononuclear cells, obtained in the second trimester of pregnancy. This clonotype was obtained from a female donor with multiple sclerosis, enrolled in a pregnancy study. The DNA for the CDR3 is TGTGCCAGCAGTTATCGAGGGCTGGGCGAGCAGTACTTC. Its protein is CASSYRGLGEQYF.